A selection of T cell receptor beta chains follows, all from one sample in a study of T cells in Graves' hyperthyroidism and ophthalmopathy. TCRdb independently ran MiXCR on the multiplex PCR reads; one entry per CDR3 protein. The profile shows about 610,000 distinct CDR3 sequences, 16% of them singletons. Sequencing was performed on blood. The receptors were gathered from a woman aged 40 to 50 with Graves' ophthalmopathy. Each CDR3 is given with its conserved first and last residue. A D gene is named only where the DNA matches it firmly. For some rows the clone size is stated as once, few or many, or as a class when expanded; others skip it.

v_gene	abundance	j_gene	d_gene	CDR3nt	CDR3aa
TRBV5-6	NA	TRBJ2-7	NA	TGTGCCAGCAGCCGCTTAGTTACCTACGAGCAGTACTTC	CASSRLVTYEQYF
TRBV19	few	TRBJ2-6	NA	TGTGCCAGTAGTATGGTCGTGACCTCTGGGGCCAACGTCCTGACTTTC	CASSMVVTSGANVLTF
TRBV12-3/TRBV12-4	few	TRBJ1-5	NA	TGTGTCAGCAGGAACGACGGGGGCCATCAGCCCCAGCATTTT	CVSRNDGGHQPQHF
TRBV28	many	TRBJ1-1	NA	TGTGCCAGCAGTCCGCGGGGGCAGAACACTGAAGCTTTCTTT	CASSPRGQNTEAFF
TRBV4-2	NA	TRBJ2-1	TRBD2	TGTGCCAGCAGTCGCGCCAAGATAATAGTAGGTAGCGGGGGTATCCTCAATGAGCAGTTCTTC	CASSRAKIIVGSGGILNEQFF
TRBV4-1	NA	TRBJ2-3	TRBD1	TGCGCCAGCAGCCGACAGGGACCCCGTGGTACAGATACGCAGTATTTT	CASSRQGPRGTDTQYF
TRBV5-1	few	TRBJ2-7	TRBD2	TGCGCCAGCAGCATAACTAGCGGGAGTTGGTACGAGCAGTACTTC	CASSITSGSWYEQYF
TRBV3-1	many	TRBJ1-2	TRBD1	TGTGCCAGCAGCCCCCCAGGGGGGACAGGCGGCTACACCTTC	CASSPPGGTGGYTF
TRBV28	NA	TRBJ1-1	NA	TGTGCCAGCAATCCACTAATGAACACTGAAGATTTCTTT	CASNPLMNTEDFF
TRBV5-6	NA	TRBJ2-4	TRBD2	TGTGCCAGCAGCCGAGGGACTAGGGCCAAAAACATTCAGTACTTC	CASSRGTRAKNIQYF
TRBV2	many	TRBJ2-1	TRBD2	TGTGCCAGCACACATTCGGGACTAGCTTTTCAGTCCTACAATGAGCAGTTCTTC	CASTHSGLAFQSYNEQFF
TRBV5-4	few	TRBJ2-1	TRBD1	TGTGCCAGCAGCCACGGGACAGGGAGATACAATGAGCAGTTCTTC	CASSHGTGRYNEQFF
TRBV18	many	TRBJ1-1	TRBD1	TGTGCCAGCTCACCTCGGACAGGGCATGAAGTAGAAGCTTTCTTT	CASSPRTGHEVEAFF
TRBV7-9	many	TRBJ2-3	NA	TGTGCCAGCAGCTCCCCGGGACTTAGCACAGATACGCAGTATTTT	CASSSPGLSTDTQYF
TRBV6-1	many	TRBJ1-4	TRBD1	TGTGCCAGCAAACCGACAGGGAAATATAATGAAAAACTGTTTTTT	CASKPTGKYNEKLFF